Detailed here is one TCR beta chain. Its antigen is still unknown. This CDR3 is 16 amino acids long. CDR1 SGHNT and CDR2 YYREEE come from the germline V gene (reference sequence). This record belongs to a study of monozygotic twins with inflammatory bowel disease. Study-wide points: The sharing of clonotypes with others was lower in IBD patients than in healthy twins, especially with disease activity. The analysis yielded no support for one strong signal or clonotype associated with IBD.

After re-calling the 5' RACE reads, TCRdb lists one entry per CDR3 protein, DNA absent. Its table records 350,000 to 500,000 distinct CDR3 sequences. The authors drew approximately 2.5 ml of blood from each donor. The clonotype comes from a human donor with ulcerative colitis or Crohn's disease, or a healthy co-twin of an affected twin (not recorded which). The sample taken for sequencing was blood. The J gene is TRBJ1-1, the V gene TRBV5-4; TCRdb's assignment of TRBD1 cannot be checked, as there is no DNA. CDR3 sequence reads: CASSPDRGRMNTEAFF.